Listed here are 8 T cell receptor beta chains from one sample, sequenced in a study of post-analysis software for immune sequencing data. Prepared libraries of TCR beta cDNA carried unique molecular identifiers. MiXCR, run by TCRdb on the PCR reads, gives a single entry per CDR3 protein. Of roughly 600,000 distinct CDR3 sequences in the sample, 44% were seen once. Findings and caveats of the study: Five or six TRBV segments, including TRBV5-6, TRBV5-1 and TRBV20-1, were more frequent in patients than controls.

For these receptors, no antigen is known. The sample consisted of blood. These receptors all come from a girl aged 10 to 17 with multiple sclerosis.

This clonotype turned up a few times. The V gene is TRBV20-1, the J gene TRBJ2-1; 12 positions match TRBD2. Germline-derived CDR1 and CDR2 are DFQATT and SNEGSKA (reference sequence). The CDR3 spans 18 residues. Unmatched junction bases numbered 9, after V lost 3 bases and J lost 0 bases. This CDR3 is CSASRWTSGTGSYNEQFF. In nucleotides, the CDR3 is TGCAGTGCTAGTCGGTGGACTAGCGGGACGGGCTCCTACAATGAGCAGTTCTTC.

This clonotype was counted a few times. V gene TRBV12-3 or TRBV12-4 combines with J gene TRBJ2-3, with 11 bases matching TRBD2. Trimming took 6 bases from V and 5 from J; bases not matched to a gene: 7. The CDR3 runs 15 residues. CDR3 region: CASRPTSGGKDTQYF. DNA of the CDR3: TGTGCCAGCAGGCCCACTAGCGGGGGAAAAGATACGCAGTATTTT.

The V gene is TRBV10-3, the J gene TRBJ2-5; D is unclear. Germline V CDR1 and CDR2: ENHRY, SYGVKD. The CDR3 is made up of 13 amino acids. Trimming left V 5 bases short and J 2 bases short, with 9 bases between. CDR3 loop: CAISKDGQETQYF. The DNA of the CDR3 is TGTGCCATCAGTAAGGACGGACAAGAGACCCAGTACTTC.

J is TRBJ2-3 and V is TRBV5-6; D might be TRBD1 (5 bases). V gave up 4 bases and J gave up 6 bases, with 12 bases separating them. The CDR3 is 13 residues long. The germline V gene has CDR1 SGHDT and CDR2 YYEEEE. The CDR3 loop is CASSAQVEDTQYF. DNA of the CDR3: TGTGCCAGCAGCGCACAGGTCGAGGATACGCAGTATTTT.

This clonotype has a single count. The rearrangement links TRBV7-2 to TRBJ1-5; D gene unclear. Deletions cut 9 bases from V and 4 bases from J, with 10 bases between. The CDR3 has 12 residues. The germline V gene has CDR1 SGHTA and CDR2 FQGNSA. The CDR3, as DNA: TGTGCCAGTACCAGGAATAATCAGCCCCAGCATTTT. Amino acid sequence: CASTRNNQPQHF.

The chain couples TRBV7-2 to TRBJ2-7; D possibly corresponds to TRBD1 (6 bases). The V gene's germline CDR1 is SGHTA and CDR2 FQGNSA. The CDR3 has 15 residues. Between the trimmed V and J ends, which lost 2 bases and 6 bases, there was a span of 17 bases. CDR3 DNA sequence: TGTGCCAGCAGCTTATTGGACAGCAGTTGGAGCGAGCAGTACTTC. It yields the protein CASSLLDSSWSEQYF.

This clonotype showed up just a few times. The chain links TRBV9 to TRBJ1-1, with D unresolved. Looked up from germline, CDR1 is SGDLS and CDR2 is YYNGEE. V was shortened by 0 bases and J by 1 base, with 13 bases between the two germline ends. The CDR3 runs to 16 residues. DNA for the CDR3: TGTGCCAGCAGCGTAGGGGGAGGGCGTTGGAACACTGAAGCTTTCTTT. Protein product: CASSVGGGRWNTEAFF.

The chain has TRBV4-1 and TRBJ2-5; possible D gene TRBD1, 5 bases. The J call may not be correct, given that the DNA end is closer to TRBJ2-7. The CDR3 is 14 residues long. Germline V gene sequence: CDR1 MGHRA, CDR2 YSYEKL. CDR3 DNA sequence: TGCGCCAGCAGCCAAGACAGGGTCACCTACGAGCAGTACTTC. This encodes CASSQDRVTYEQYF.